Listed below are T cell receptor beta chains from one sample, sequenced in a study of blood T cell repertoires in COVID-19. This table comes from immunoSEQ multiplex PCR, and its TCRdb copy is limited to in-frame clones, with some not included. Among some 300,000 clones listed, approximately 90% were seen once. The sequenced sample consisted of peripheral blood. Source of these receptors: a woman in her 30s who had recovered from COVID-19. The CDR3 runs from the conserved cysteine through the conserved F or W. The D gene is left open where the match is weak. The listing skips clone size in some rows; elsewhere it reads once, few, many or a size class.

j_call clone_size d_call v_call cdr3_aa cdr3_nt
TRBJ1-1 . . TRBV5-1 CASASGTKLNTEAFF TGCGCCAGCGCTTCCGGGACTAAACTTAACACTGAAGCTTTCTTT
TRBJ2-7 . . TRBV7-3 CASSLGGGGYEQYF TGTGCCAGCAGCTTAGGGGGAGGGGGCTACGAGCAGTACTTC
TRBJ2-7 . . TRBV10-1 CASSGLSSYEQYF TGCGCCAGCAGTGGACTGAGCTCCTACGAGCAGTACTTC
TRBJ1-2 . . TRBV9 CASSHKDRPDPYGYTF TGTGCCAGCAGCCACAAAGACAGGCCGGATCCCTATGGCTACACCTTC
TRBJ1-2 . . TRBV13 CASSHWTAVGSNYGYTF TGTGCCAGCAGCCATTGGACAGCTGTAGGATCTAACTATGGCTACACCTTC
TRBJ1-5 once . TRBV6-6 CASSRTGGGGNQPQHF TGTGCCAGCAGTCGAACGGGAGGGGGTGGCAATCAGCCCCAGCATTTT
TRBJ2-1 once TRBD2 TRBV7-6 CASSPSTSGGAQFF TGTGCCAGCAGCCCTAGTACTAGCGGGGGGGCACAGTTCTTC
TRBJ2-2 once TRBD1 TRBV4-2 CASSHRGDRGGSGELFF TGTGCCAGCAGCCACAGAGGGGACAGGGGGGGGAGCGGGGAGCTGTTTTTT
TRBJ2-5 . TRBD1 TRBV24-1 CATSGDSPGTQYF TGTGCCACCAGTGGGGACAGCCCGGGGACCCAGTACTTC
TRBJ1-5 . . TRBV4-1 CASSHPKEQPQHF TGCGCCAGCAGCCATCCGAAAGAGCAGCCCCAGCATTTT
TRBJ2-7 . TRBD2 TRBV6-5 CASSSPSGGAYEQYF TGTGCCAGCAGTTCTCCTAGCGGGGGGGCCTACGAGCAGTACTTC
TRBJ1-1 . . TRBV6-6 CASSQSRREMAEAFF TGTGCCAGCAGTCAGTCGCGGAGGGAGATGGCTGAAGCTTTCTTT
TRBJ1-3 . . TRBV14 CASSHSGGSGNTIYF TGTGCCAGCAGCCACTCCGGGGGCTCTGGAAACACCATATATTTT
TRBJ1-1 . . TRBV11-3 CASSPTGENTEAFF TGTGCCAGCAGCCCGACGGGGGAGAACACTGAAGCTTTCTTT
TRBJ1-5 . TRBD1 TRBV5-8 CASSRGQGANQPQHF TGTGCCAGCAGCCGAGGACAGGGGGCTAATCAGCCCCAGCATTTT
TRBJ1-3 . . TRBV27 CASSLNEGVSGNTIYF TGTGCCAGCAGTCTAAATGAGGGCGTCTCTGGAAACACCATATATTTT
TRBJ2-7 . TRBD2 TRBV3-1/TRBV3-2 CASSLPGLASEQYF TGTGCCAGCAGCCTACCGGGACTAGCAAGCGAGCAGTACTTC
TRBJ1-1 . . TRBV4-1 CASSQRGAALMDTEAFF TGCGCCAGCAGCCAGCGGGGGGCGGCCTTGATGGACACTGAAGCTTTCTTT
TRBJ2-5 once TRBD2 TRBV9 CASSVAGLAGGGQETQYF TGTGCCAGCAGCGTAGCGGGACTAGCGGGGGGAGGACAAGAGACCCAGTACTTC
TRBJ2-3 . TRBD2 TRBV28 CASSLLLAGHRDTQYF TGTGCCAGCAGTTTATTGCTAGCGGGGCACCGGGATACGCAGTATTTT
TRBJ1-2 . TRBD1 TRBV19 CATGDPANYGYTF TGTGCAACAGGGGACCCAGCTAACTATGGCTACACCTTC
TRBJ1-1 . . TRBV18 CASSPPAGGEAFF TGTGCCAGCTCACCACCCGCGGGTGGTGAAGCTTTCTTT
TRBJ1-5 once . TRBV28 CASSSAGDSNQPQHF TGTGCCAGCAGTTCGGCAGGGGATAGCAATCAGCCCCAGCATTTT
TRBJ2-1 . . TRBV4-2 CASSQDGFWEQFF TGTGCCAGCAGCCAAGACGGTTTCTGGGAGCAGTTCTTC
TRBJ1-5 . . TRBV12-3/TRBV12-4 CASSLRGGQPQHF TGTGCCAGCAGTTTAAGGGGTGGTCAGCCCCAGCATTTT
TRBJ1-2 . TRBD1 TRBV5-8 CASSRTGGGGYTF TGTGCCAGCAGTCGGACAGGGGGCGGTGGCTACACCTTC
TRBJ2-5 . . TRBV7-8 CASSLGTPLYQETQYF TGTGCCAGCAGCTTGGGGACACCACTGTACCAAGAGACCCAGTACTTC
TRBJ1-3 . . TRBV5-1 CASSLAPLDSGNTIYF TGCGCCAGCAGCTTGGCCCCGTTAGACTCTGGAAACACCATATATTTT
TRBJ1-2 . . TRBV4-3 CASSQDLGSGNYGYTF TGCGCCAGCAGCCAAGATTTGGGGTCAGGGAACTATGGCTACACCTTC
TRBJ2-5 . TRBD2 TRBV10-3 CAITPLPLSSGGAKETQYF TGTGCCATCACCCCTCTCCCCCTCTCTAGCGGGGGGGCAAAGGAGACCCAGTACTTC
TRBJ1-2 . TRBD1 TRBV20-1 CSASTKGAARNYGYTF TGCAGTGCTAGTACGAAGGGGGCCGCTAGGAACTATGGCTACACCTTC
TRBJ1-1 . TRBD1 TRBV6-5 CASSYGTAEAFF TGTGCCAGCAGTTACGGGACAGCTGAAGCTTTCTTT
TRBJ1-1 . TRBD1 TRBV5-1 CASSLVGTGGGLNTEAFF TGCGCCAGCAGCTTGGTCGGAACAGGGGGAGGATTGAACACTGAAGCTTTCTTT
TRBJ1-2 . TRBD1 TRBV9 CASSADRGRNYGYTF TGTGCCAGCAGCGCCGACAGGGGCAGGAACTATGGCTACACCTTC
TRBJ1-6 once TRBD1 TRBV7-9 CATLPAGTGGSPLHF TGTGCCACCCTACCGGCCGGGACAGGGGGTTCACCCCTCCACTTT
TRBJ1-2 . . TRBV28 CASSFPGTVSGYTF TGTGCCAGCAGTTTCCCAGGTACCGTAAGTGGCTACACCTTC
TRBJ1-2 once . TRBV5-1 CASSLGQSNYGYTF TGCGCCAGCAGCTTGGGACAGAGCAACTATGGCTACACCTTC
TRBJ2-7 . TRBD1 TRBV2 CASTSPRTGQGYEQYF TGTGCCAGCACCTCCCCTAGGACAGGCCAGGGTTACGAGCAGTACTTC
TRBJ2-3 . . TRBV7-9 CASNEDGHTDTQYF TGTGCCAGCAACGAGGACGGACACACAGATACGCAGTATTTT
TRBJ2-3 . . TRBV28 CASSFRFGFGDTQYF TGTGCCAGCAGTTTTAGGTTCGGGTTCGGAGATACGCAGTATTTT
TRBJ1-2 . TRBD1 TRBV5-6 CASSSSTDRVVYGYTF TGTGCCAGCAGCTCTTCGACAGACAGGGTAGTCTATGGCTACACCTTC